These 21 T cell receptor beta chains originate from one sample sequenced in a study of blood T cells in healthy people across ages. Through a sample-barcoded 5' primer and a J-beta primer mix, a second PCR was run for roughly 6 to 12 cycles. TCRdb called the 5' RACE reads again in MiXCR, with one record for every CDR3 protein. Among 1.5 million to 1.8 million distinct CDR3 sequences listed, approximately 39% were seen once. Input material: blood. The receptor set was obtained from a woman aged 18-29 years in good health.

The chain joins TRBV12-3 or TRBV12-4 to TRBJ2-1; D is undetermined. The J call may be in error: the DNA end matches TRBJ2-7 better. This CDR3 has 15 amino acids. The CDR3 loop is CASSFWPRLDNEQYF. Here the CDR3 DNA reads TGTGCCAGCAGTTTTTGGCCGAGGCTAGACAATGAGCAGTACTTC.

This chain uses TRBV12-3 or TRBV12-4 with TRBJ2-3, with 8 nucleotides matching TRBD2. V lost 5 bases, J lost 0 bases, and 16 bases stayed unmatched. The CDR3 totals 19 residues. The CDR3 region is CASSISLAGLPGSTDTQYF. CDR3 sequence (DNA): TGTGCCAGCAGTATTTCCCTAGCGGGCCTCCCGGGGAGCACAGATACGCAGTATTTT.

This sequence joins TRBV20-1 and TRBJ2-1; D may match TRBD1 or TRBD2 (6 bases each). The CDR3 spans 16 residues. Germline CDR1 DFQATT, CDR2 SNEGSKA (reference sequence). V was shortened by 2 bases and J by 4 bases, with 18 bases between the two germline ends. The CDR3 region has the DNA TGCAGTGCTAGAAGGGTCAGGGGAGGTGGATACAATGAGCAGTTCTTC. Protein sequence: CSARRVRGGGYNEQFF.

The chain uses TRBV29-1 and TRBJ2-1, with 11 bases aligning to TRBD2. The CDR3 has 20 residues. The germline V gene encodes CDR1 SQVTM and CDR2 ANQGSEA. V lost 3 bases to trimming and J lost 8 bases; unmatched junction nucleotides: 24. The CDR3 region is CSVDPLGISGRALGGDEQFF. Written as DNA, the CDR3 is TGCAGCGTTGACCCCCTAGGGATTAGCGGGAGGGCCCTCGGAGGAGATGAGCAGTTCTTC.

The chain carries TRBV20-1 and TRBJ2-1; weak D call: TRBD2 (5 bases). CDR1 and CDR2 from the germline V gene are DFQATT and SNEGSKA (reference sequence). The V end was cut by 3 bases, the J end by 7 bases, with 28 bases between. The CDR3 has 18 amino acids. The CDR3 loop reads CSASPKPPLLIRGNEQFF. CDR3 in DNA: TGCAGTGCTAGCCCCAAGCCTCCACTCTTAATCCGAGGGAATGAGCAGTTCTTC.

The chain is built from TRBV11-3 and TRBJ2-3; D remains unclear. The CDR3 totals 15 residues. Trimming left V 2 bases short and J 0 bases short, with 9 bases between. Germline V gives CDR1 SGHNT, CDR2 YENEEA. The CDR3 DNA is TGTGCCAGCAGCTTATCAAGGGTTAGCACAGATACGCAGTATTTT. It yields the protein CASSLSRVSTDTQYF.

The chain joins TRBV12-3 or TRBV12-4 to TRBJ1-2; D remains ambiguous. CDR3 length: 15 amino acids. V gave up 2 bases and J gave up 3 bases, with 13 bases separating them. The CDR3 DNA follows: TGTGCCAGCAGTTTATTGAGGCGGCTTGACTATGGCTACACCTTC. Translating it yields CASSLLRRLDYGYTF.

V usage is TRBV27 and J usage is TRBJ2-3, with 10 bases lining up with TRBD2. The length of the CDR3 is 17 residues. Germline V gives CDR1 MNHEY, CDR2 SMNVEV (reference sequence). The J segment lost 5 bases and the V segment lost 3 bases, leaving 11 bases of the junction unmatched. This CDR3 reads CASSLVPVAGGIDTQYF. In DNA form, the CDR3 reads TGTGCCAGCAGTTTGGTCCCAGTAGCGGGAGGTATAGATACGCAGTATTTT.

Only a few counts were recorded for this clonotype. The rearrangement uses TRBV7-9 and TRBJ2-5; D may match TRBD1 or TRBD2 (6 bases each). From germline, CDR1 is SEHNR and CDR2 FQNEAQ (reference sequence). With 7 bases removed from V and 2 bases from J, the gap between germline ends came to 17 bases. The CDR3 runs to 15 residues. CDR3 DNA: TGTGCCAGCATCAAAAGGGGGAGCGGGCAAGAGACCCAGTACTTC. This translates into CASIKRGSGQETQYF.

The CDR3 bases are TGTGCCTGGAGTGCCCTTGGTGCCTCTCAAGAGACCCAGTACTTC. This codes for CAWSALGASQETQYF. The chain links TRBV30 to TRBJ2-5; the D is unclear. Germline V CDR1 and CDR2: GTSNPN, SVGIG (reference sequence). The CDR3 is made up of 15 amino acids. V was shortened by 1 base and J by 2 bases, with 14 bases between the two germline ends.

This chain connects TRBV30 to TRBJ1-2; D gene uncertain. The V end was cut by 0 bases, the J end by 2 bases, with 7 bases between. Germline V CDR1 and CDR2: GTSNPN, SVGIG (reference sequence). The CDR3 contains 13 residues. CDR3: CAWSVHRNYGYTF. CDR3 DNA: TGTGCCTGGAGTGTACATAGAAACTATGGCTACACCTTC.

The chain has TRBV7-2 and TRBJ2-1; no clear D. This CDR3 region has 17 residues. The germline gives CDR1 SGHTA, CDR2 FQGNSA. Trimming removed 1 base at V and 6 bases at J, with 19 bases between. The CDR3 sequence: CASSLENSLHASNEQFF. CDR3 coding DNA: TGTGCCAGCAGCTTAGAGAACTCCCTACACGCGAGCAATGAGCAGTTCTTC.

The V gene is TRBV19, the J gene TRBJ2-7, with 9 bases matching TRBD1. Germline V gene lookup returns CDR1 LNHDA and CDR2 SQIVND (reference sequence). This CDR3 has 14 residues. With 5 bases clipped from V and 7 bases from J, the junction kept 9 bases outside the gene matches. CDR3 sequence: CASSPGQGISEQYF. Written as DNA, the CDR3 is TGTGCCAGTAGTCCGGGACAGGGCATATCGGAGCAGTACTTC.

This chain joins TRBV12-3 or TRBV12-4 and TRBJ2-7; no clear D. Trimming shortened V by 1 base and J by 7 bases, and 14 bases separated the two germline ends. The CDR3 extends over 14 amino acids. CDR3 in DNA: TGTGCCAGCAGTTTAGGGGCTAGTAGCAATGAGCAGTACTTC. This gives the protein CASSLGASSNEQYF.

This clonotype came up a few times. This rearrangement joins TRBV6-1 to TRBJ2-3; 9 bases match TRBD1. The CDR3 loop spans 14 amino acids. Germline V gene sequence: CDR1 MNHNS, CDR2 SASEGT. The V and J ends lost 5 bases and 5 bases, in that order; junction bases with no gene match: 5. CDR3 protein: CASSLQGARDTQYF. The CDR3 nucleotides are TGTGCCAGCAGTTTACAGGGGGCTAGAGATACGCAGTATTTT.

This clonotype was found a few times. The gene calls are TRBV7-2 and TRBJ1-4, with 7 bases matching TRBD1. Germline CDR1 reads SGHTA; CDR2 reads FQGNSA. The CDR3 has 14 residues. Losses at the gene ends were 3 bases for V and 3 bases for J; bases not matched to a gene: 1. CDR3 DNA sequence: TGTGCCAGCAGCTTTACAGGGGCTAATGAAAAACTGTTTTTT. This encodes CASSFTGANEKLFF.

A word on this clonotype: The junction shows a germline mismatch at one end, possibly a read error. V and J are TRBV7-9 and TRBJ2-3, with D hard to call. Per the germline V gene, CDR1 is SEHNR and CDR2 is FQNEAQ (reference sequence). This CDR3 comprises 13 residues. The CDR3 is CASSSGSLNTQYF. The CDR3 bases are TGCGCCAGCAGCTCCGGCTCGCTAAATACGCAGTATTTT.

The chain couples TRBV25-1 to TRBJ1-2; 8 positions agree with TRBD1. The CDR3 is made up of 14 amino acids. Germline V gene sequence: CDR1 MGHDK, CDR2 SYGVNS. The trim removed 2 bases at V and 8 bases at J, leaving 7 bases unmatched. In DNA, the CDR3 is TGTGCCAGCAGTGAAACCCGGACAGGGAGAGGCTACACCTTC. This gives the protein CASSETRTGRGYTF.

V and J are TRBV7-9 and TRBJ2-4; D perhaps matches TRBD1 (6 bases). The tail of the sequence fits TRBJ2-7 better, so the J call may be wrong. The CDR3 spans 13 residues. Germline V gene lookup returns CDR1 SEHNR and CDR2 FQNEAQ (reference sequence). The CDR3 nucleotides are TGTGCCAGCAGCTTAGGAACGACAGGCGAGCAGTACTTC. It encodes CASSLGTTGEQYF.

This clonotype has just a few counts. One end of the junction does not line up with germline, which may come from a read error. V and J are TRBV4-2 and TRBJ1-1; TRBD1 might be the D (5 bases). Germline values: CDR1 LGHNA, CDR2 YNFKEQ. This CDR3 has 17 amino acids. This CDR3 is CASSQDHGAVMNTGAFF. The CDR3 nucleotides read TGTGCCAGCAGCCAAGATCACGGGGCAGTCATGAACACTGGAGCTTTCTTT.

The chain is built from TRBV20-1 and TRBJ2-7; TRBD2 aligns across 7 bases. The end of the DNA fits TRBJ2-5 better, so the J call may be wrong. The V gene's germline CDR1 is DFQATT and CDR2 SNEGSKA (reference sequence). The CDR3 runs 16 residues. In nucleotides, the CDR3 is TGCAGTGCTAGAGGAGCCAAAGCGGGGAGCCAAGAGACCCAGTACTTC. Protein product: CSARGAKAGSQETQYF.